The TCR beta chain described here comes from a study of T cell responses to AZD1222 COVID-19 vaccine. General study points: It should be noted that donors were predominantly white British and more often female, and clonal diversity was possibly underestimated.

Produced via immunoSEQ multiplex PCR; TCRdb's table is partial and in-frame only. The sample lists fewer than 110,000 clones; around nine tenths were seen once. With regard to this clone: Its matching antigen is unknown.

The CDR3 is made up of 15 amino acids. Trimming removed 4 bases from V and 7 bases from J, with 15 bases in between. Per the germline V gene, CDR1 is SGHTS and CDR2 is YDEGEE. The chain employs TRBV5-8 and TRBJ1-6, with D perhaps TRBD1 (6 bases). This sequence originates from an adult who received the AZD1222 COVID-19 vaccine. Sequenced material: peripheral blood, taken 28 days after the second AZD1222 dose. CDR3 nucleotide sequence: TGTGCCAGCAGCGAAACAGGGAGAGAAAATTCACCCCTCCACTTT. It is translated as CASSETGRENSPLHF.